The clone carrying this T cell receptor (beta chain) has more than one count but fewer than ten. Its antigen is still unknown. The entry originates in a study of T cell responses to AZD1222 COVID-19 vaccine. The CDR3 runs 15 residues. Trimming took off 5 bases at V and 10 bases at J, with 18 bases between the two ends. CDR1 is LGHDT and CDR2 is YNNKEL in the germline V gene (reference sequence). Some clones are missing from TCRdb's copy, which holds only in-frame ones; the method was immunoSEQ multiplex PCR. Here the sample spans about 64,000 clones, over 80% being singletons. Study observations and caveats: Clonal diversity may have been underestimated in mostly white British donors. Of spike-specific TCRs, nearly half reportedly target regions left unmutated in variants. Only after the peak T cell response were repertoires sampled. Baseline antibody screening turned up just a handful of seropositive AZD1222 recipients.

The clonotype originates from an adult who received the MenACWY meningococcal vaccine as a control. The sample in question was peripheral blood, obtained 28 days after the second dose of the MenACWY control vaccine. The V gene is TRBV3-1 (or the pseudogene TRBV3-2), the J gene TRBJ1-6; D remains ambiguous. For the CDR3, the DNA is TGTGCCAGCAGCTCCGTGCGAGGGTTGGGATCACCCCTCCACTTT. Protein: CASSSVRGLGSPLHF.